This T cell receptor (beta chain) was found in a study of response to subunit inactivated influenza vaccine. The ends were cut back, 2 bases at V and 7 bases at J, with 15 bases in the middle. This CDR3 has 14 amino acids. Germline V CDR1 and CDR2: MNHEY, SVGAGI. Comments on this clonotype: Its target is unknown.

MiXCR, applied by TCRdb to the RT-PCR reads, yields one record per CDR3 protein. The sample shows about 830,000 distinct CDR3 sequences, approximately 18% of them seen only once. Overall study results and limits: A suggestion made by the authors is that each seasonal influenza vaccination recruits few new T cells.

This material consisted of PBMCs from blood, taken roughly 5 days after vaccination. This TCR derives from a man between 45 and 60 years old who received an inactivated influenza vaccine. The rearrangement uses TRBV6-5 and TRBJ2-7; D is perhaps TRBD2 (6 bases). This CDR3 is CASSYRLGVGEQYF. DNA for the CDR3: TGTGCCAGCAGTTACAGACTAGGTGTTGGTGAGCAGTACTTC.